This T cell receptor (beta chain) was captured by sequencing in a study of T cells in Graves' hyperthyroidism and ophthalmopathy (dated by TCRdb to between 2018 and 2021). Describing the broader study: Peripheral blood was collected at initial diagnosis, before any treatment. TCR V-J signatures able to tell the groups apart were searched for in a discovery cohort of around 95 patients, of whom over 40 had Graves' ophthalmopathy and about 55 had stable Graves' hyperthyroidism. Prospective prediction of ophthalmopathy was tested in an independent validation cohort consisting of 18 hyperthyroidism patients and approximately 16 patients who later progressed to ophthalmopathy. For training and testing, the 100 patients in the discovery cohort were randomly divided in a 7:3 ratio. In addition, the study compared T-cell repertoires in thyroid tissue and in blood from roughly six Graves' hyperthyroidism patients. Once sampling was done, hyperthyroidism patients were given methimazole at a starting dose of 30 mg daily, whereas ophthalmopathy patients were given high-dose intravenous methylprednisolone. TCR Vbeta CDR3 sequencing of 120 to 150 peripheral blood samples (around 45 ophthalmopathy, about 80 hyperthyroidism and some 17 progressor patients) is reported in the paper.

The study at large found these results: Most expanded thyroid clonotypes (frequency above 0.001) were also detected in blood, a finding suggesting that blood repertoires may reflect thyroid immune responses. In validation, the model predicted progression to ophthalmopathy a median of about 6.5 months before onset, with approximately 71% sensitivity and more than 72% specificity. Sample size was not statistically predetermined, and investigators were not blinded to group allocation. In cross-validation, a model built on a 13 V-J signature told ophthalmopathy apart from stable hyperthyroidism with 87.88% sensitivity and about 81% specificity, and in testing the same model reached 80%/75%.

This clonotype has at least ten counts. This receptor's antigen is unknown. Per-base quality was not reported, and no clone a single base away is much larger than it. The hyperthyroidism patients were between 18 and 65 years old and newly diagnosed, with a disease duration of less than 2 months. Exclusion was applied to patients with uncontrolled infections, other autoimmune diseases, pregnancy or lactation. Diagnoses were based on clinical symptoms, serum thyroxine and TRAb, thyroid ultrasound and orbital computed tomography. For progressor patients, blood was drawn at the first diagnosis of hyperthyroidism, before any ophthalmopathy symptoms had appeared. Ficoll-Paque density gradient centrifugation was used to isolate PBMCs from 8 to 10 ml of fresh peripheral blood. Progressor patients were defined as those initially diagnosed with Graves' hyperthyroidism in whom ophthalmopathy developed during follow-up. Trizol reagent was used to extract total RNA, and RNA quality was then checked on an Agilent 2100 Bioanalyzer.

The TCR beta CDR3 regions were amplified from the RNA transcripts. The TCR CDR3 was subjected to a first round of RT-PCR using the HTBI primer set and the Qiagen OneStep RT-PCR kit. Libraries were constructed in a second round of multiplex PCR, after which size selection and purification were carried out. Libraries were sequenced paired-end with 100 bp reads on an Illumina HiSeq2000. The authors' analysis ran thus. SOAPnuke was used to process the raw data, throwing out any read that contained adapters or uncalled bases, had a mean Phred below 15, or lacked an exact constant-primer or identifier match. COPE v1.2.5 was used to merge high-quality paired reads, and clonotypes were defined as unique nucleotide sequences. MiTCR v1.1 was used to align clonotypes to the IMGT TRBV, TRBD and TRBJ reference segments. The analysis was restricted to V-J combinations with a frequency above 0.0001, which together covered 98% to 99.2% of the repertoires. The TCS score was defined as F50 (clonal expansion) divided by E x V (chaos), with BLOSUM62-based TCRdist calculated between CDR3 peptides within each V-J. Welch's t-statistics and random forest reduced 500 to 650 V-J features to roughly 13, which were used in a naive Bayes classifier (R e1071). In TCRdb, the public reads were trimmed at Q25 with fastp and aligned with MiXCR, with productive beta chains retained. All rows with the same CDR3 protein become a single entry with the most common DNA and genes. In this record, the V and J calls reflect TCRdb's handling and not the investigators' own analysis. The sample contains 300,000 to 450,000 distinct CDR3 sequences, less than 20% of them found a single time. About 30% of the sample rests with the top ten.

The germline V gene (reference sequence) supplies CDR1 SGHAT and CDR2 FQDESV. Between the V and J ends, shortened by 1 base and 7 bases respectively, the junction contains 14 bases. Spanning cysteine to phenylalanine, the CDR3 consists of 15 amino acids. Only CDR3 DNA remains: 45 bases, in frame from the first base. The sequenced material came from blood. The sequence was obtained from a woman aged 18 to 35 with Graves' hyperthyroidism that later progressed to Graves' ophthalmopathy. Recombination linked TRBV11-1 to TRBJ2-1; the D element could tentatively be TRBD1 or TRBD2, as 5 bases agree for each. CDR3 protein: CASSLGLAWGNEQFF. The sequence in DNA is TGTGCCAGCAGCTTAGGGCTAGCTTGGGGGAATGAGCAGTTCTTC.